This T cell receptor beta chain appears in the sequencing data of a study of T-cell reconstitution after alpha-beta-depleted transplantation in children (dated by TCRdb to 2016 to 2017). Concerning the study at large: Using TCR repertoire profiling, the study quantitatively followed how T-cell immune reconstitution unfolded in children after TCRalphabeta/CD19-depleted allogeneic hematopoietic cell transplantation. Summary of the overall study and its limitations: Over the following months the frequencies of hyperexpanded clones went down, and after one year T-cell counts and TCRbeta diversity were mostly credited to newly produced T cells. Apparently early alphabetaT-cell count recovery about two months after transplant reportedly relied on only several hundred rapidly expanded clones derived from non-depleted graft cells. In some patients, high TCRbeta diversity at day 60 was attributed to recipient T cells and intrathymic progenitors that had survived conditioning.

This clonotype occurred many times. Its recognized antigen is unknown. No base-level quality is on record; no much larger clone is a single base apart. Receptor amplification or capture employed PCR. The instrument was an Illumina HiSeq 2500. Molecular barcoding was employed in the preparation of TCR libraries, with unique molecular identifiers being used to normalize TCRbeta repertoire quantification. TCRdb applied fastp at Q25 and MiXCR to the public reads, then kept only in-frame beta chains. Each CDR3 protein gets just one entry, which takes the most common genes and DNA from the rows behind it. Counted in this sample were about 200,000 distinct CDR3 sequences; 6.6% of them appeared once. The ten top clones hold roughly 6% of the sample. The CDR3 starts with the cysteine, ends with the phenylalanine, and has 15 residues. Only CDR3 DNA remains: 45 bases, in frame from the first base. As encoded in the germline V gene (reference sequence), CDR1 is LGHDT while CDR2 is YNNKEL. Between the V and J ends, shortened by 1 base and 2 bases respectively, the junction contains 10 bases.

This specimen's treatment or condition label, interpreted: allogeneic hematopoietic cell transplantation with graft depleted of TCRalphabeta T cells and CD19 B cells. The transplant recipients were children given TCRalphabeta/CD19-depleted allogeneic hematopoietic cell grafts. The clonotype comes from a boy aged 2 to 10 with acute lymphoblastic leukemia, due to receive a stem cell transplant. Material: PBMCs, obtained before TCRalphabeta/CD19-depleted stem cell transplant. This receptor chain uses TRBV3-1 and TRBJ2-3, with a weak D call of TRBD1 (6 bases match). The CDR3 corresponds to CASSQVTGPTDTQYF. The nucleotide sequence is given as TGTGCCAGCAGCCAAGTTACAGGGCCCACAGATACGCAGTATTTT.